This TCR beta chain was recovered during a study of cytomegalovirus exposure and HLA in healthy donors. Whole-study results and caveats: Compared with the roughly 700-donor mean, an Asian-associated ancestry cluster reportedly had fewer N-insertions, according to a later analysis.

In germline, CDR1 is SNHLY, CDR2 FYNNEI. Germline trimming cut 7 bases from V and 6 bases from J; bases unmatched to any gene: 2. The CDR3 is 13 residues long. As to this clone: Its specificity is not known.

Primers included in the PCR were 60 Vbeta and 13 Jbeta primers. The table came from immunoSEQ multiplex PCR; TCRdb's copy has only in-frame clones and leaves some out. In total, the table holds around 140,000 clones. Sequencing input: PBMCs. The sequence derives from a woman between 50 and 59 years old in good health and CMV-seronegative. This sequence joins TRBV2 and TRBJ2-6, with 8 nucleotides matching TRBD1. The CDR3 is CASTGGAANVLTF. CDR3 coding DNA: TGTGCCAGCACAGGGGGCGCGGCCAACGTCCTGACTTTC.